These 29 T cell receptor beta chains were sequenced from one sample in a study of beta chain features in type 1 diabetes. Overall study results and limits: Shortening that was moderate but significant affected the TCRB CDR3s of Type 1 diabetes patients in all four CD4+ subsets.

Their antigens are not known. Investigators reverse transcribed all isolated RNA, so they sequenced expressed TCRB transcripts. The method was immunoSEQ multiplex PCR; TCRdb's version includes in-frame clones alone and lacks a portion of them. The repertoire has hundreds of thousands of clones, more than 12% of them found once; the top ten carry 0.035% to 0.045%. Sequencing was performed on naive CD4+ T cells from blood. The receptors here all came from a man aged 18 to 30 with type 1 diabetes.

This clone was detected only a few times. This chain joins TRBV29-1 and TRBJ2-2; no reliable D call. Between the trimmed V and J ends, which lost 4 bases and 6 bases, there was a span of 9 bases. The CDR3 contains 12 residues. CDR1 and CDR2 from the germline V gene are SQVTM and ANQGSEA. The DNA of the CDR3 is TGCAGCGTTGTACGCGGAGCCGGGGAGCTGTTTTTT. Its translation: CSVVRGAGELFF.

This clone has just a few counts. The chain uses TRBV19 and TRBJ2-7, with 7 bases that match TRBD1. The trim removed 7 bases at V and 4 bases at J, leaving 10 bases unmatched. This CDR3 region has 14 residues. The germline V gene has CDR1 LNHDA and CDR2 SQIVND (reference sequence). The CDR3 sequence: CASTRGTATYEQYF. In DNA form, the CDR3 reads TGTGCCAGTACTCGAGGGACAGCGACATACGAGCAGTACTTC. The whole variable domain, filled in from reference TRBV19 and TRBJ2-7, reads DGGITQSPKYLFRKEGQNVTLSCEQNLNHDAMYWYRQDPGQGLRLIYYSQIVNDFQKGDIAEGYSVSREKKESFPLTVTSAQKNPTAFYLCASTRGTATYEQYFGPGTRLTVT.

The table lists this clone with a few counts. V and J are TRBV29-1 and TRBJ2-3, with D possibly called TRBD1 or TRBD2 (5 bases each). Germline assignment: CDR1 SQVTM and CDR2 ANQGSEA. V lost 5 bases to trimming and J lost 2 bases, with 17 bases between them. There are 15 residues in the CDR3. This CDR3 reads CSVPPEGFDTDTQYF. The DNA for the CDR3 is TGCAGCGTTCCCCCCGAGGGGTTTGACACAGATACGCAGTATTTT.

The V call is TRBV18, the J call TRBJ1-2; D not resolved. V gave up 4 bases and J gave up 3 bases, with 9 bases separating them. The CDR3 consists of 13 residues. CDR1 is KGHSH, CDR2 LQKENI, per germline. The chain's CDR3 is CASSLDQDYGYTF. DNA for the CDR3: TGTGCCAGCTCACTAGACCAGGACTATGGCTACACCTTC.

The rearrangement joins TRBV11-2 to TRBJ1-4, with a tentative D call TRBD1 (5 bases). The CDR3 is made up of 15 amino acids. Germline assignment: CDR1 SGHAT and CDR2 FQNNGV. The V end lost 5 bases, the J end lost 7 bases, and 17 bases lay between the germline ends. In nucleotides, the CDR3 is TGTGCCAGCAGCCCGGTCCCCGGGAGGGGTGAAAAACTGTTTTTT. This translates into CASSPVPGRGEKLFF.

This clone was seen a few times. The chain carries TRBV10-3 and TRBJ2-1; D possibly corresponds to TRBD1 (6 bases). Germline V gene data show CDR1 as ENHRY and CDR2 as SYGVKD. Trimming left V 11 bases short and J 7 bases short, with 18 bases between. The CDR3 has 13 amino acids. The CDR3 reads CALGQGTGNEQFF. The CDR3 DNA is TGTGCCCTTGGGCAGGGGACCGGGAATGAGCAGTTCTTC.

The gene calls are TRBV5-1 and TRBJ2-2, with TRBD1 matching over 8 bases. The length of the CDR3 is 16 residues. Germline V CDR1 and CDR2: SGHRS, YFSETQ. V shed 4 bases, J shed 9 bases, and the junction held 14 bases outside the gene matches. The DNA of the CDR3 is TGCGCCAGCAGCGTTGTACGCAGGGGGCCCGGGTGGGAGCTGTTTTTT. Its protein is CASSVVRRGPGWELFF. Together with reference TRBV5-1 and TRBJ2-2, the CDR3 gives the full variable domain: KAGVTQTPRYLIKTRGQQVTLSCSPISGHRSVSWYQQTPGQGLQFLFEYFSETQRNKGNFPGRFSGRQFSNSRSEMNVSTLELGDSALYLCASSVVRRGPGWELFFGEGSRLTVL.

CDR3 residues: CASSPEGRGKLFF. The CDR3 bases are TGTGCCAGCAGCCCCGAGGGGCGCGGAAAACTGTTTTTT. V usage is TRBV28 and J usage is TRBJ1-4, with D possibly TRBD1 on 5 matching bases. This CDR3 has 13 residues. CDR1 MDHEN and CDR2 SYDVKM come from the germline V gene. V was clipped by 6 bases and J by 10 bases, with 15 bases between them. Looking up the rest from reference TRBV28 and TRBJ1-4 gives the full variable domain: DVKVTQSSRYLVKRTGEKVFLECVQDMDHENMFWYRQDPGLGLRLIYFSYDVKMKEKGDIPEGYSVSREKKERFSLILESASTNQTSMYLCASSPEGRGKLFFGSGTQLSVL.

The rearrangement uses TRBV5-1 and TRBJ2-1; 7 nucleotides match TRBD2. The CDR3 has 15 residues. Germline CDR1 is SGHRS and CDR2 is YFSETQ. The V and J ends lost 4 bases and 2 bases, in that order; junction bases with no gene match: 6. CDR3: CASSLLGGTYNEQFF. The CDR3 coding sequence is TGCGCCAGCAGCCTCCTCGGGGGGACCTACAATGAGCAGTTCTTC.

The chain uses TRBV30 and TRBJ1-1; D may be TRBD1 (5 bases). CDR3 size: 14 residues. CDR1 and CDR2 (germline): GTSNPN, SVGIG (reference sequence). Trimming removed 2 bases from V and 1 base from J, with 11 bases in between. CDR3 amino acids: CAWSLDRENTEAFF. As DNA, the CDR3 is TGTGCCTGGAGTCTCGACAGAGAGAACACTGAAGCTTTCTTT.

Of note for this clone: In the same sample, other DNA sequences code for this CDR3. The chain carries TRBV11-2 and TRBJ2-5; TRBD2 is a possible D gene (5 bases). This CDR3 contains 13 residues. CDR1 is SGHAT and CDR2 is FQNNGV in the germline V gene. The ends were cut back, 5 bases at V and 3 bases at J, with 10 bases in the middle. The CDR3 spells CASSQTGKETQYF. The CDR3 bases are TGTGCCAGCAGCCAGACGGGGAAAGAGACCCAGTACTTC.

This sequence joins TRBV29-1 and TRBJ2-5; no firm D call. The CDR3 totals 12 residues. CDR1 is SQVTM, CDR2 ANQGSEA, per germline. The V end lost 4 bases, the J end lost 2 bases, and 8 bases lay between the germline ends. The CDR3, as DNA: TGCAGCGTTGGTACAGTACAAGAGACCCAGTACTTC. Protein: CSVGTVQETQYF.

This clone was found a few times. The V and J genes are TRBV7-2 and TRBJ2-7; D might be TRBD1 (6 bases). The CDR3 is 14 residues long. V was pared by 4 bases and J by 2 bases, with 12 bases between. CDR1 is SGHTA, CDR2 FQGNSA, per germline. CDR3 region: CASSSQGSTYEQYF. As DNA, the CDR3 is TGTGCCAGCAGCTCCCAGGGGAGCACCTACGAGCAGTACTTC.

The chain's CDR3 is CASTSDGEQFF. The CDR3 DNA reads TGTGCCAGCACCTCCGACGGGGAGCAGTTCTTC. The V call is TRBV5-6, the J call TRBJ2-1; no clear D gene. Germline CDR1 is SGHDT and CDR2 is YYEEEE. The ends were cut back, 6 bases at V and 10 bases at J, with 11 bases in the middle. This CDR3 is 11 amino acids long.

This sequence joins TRBV6-1 and TRBJ2-4; 8 nucleotides line up with TRBD1. Germline V lookup: CDR1 MNHNS, CDR2 SASEGT. This CDR3 contains 15 residues. Trimming took 2 bases from V and 4 from J; bases not matched to a gene: 4. As DNA, the CDR3 is TGTGCCAGCAGTGAATCACGGACAGGGAAAAACATTCAGTACTTC. Translated: CASSESRTGKNIQYF.

V usage is TRBV18 and J usage is TRBJ2-7; 10 nucleotides align to TRBD2. The CDR3 consists of 15 residues. CDR1 and CDR2 from the germline V gene are KGHSH and LQKENI. The J segment lost 0 bases and the V segment lost 6 bases, leaving 5 bases of the junction unmatched. CDR3 nucleotide sequence: TGTGCCAGCTCTACTAGCGGGACCAACTCCTACGAGCAGTACTTC. It is translated as CASSTSGTNSYEQYF.

The CDR3: CASSLEWVKEEKLFF. In nucleotides, the CDR3 is TGTGCCAGCAGCTTAGAGTGGGTGAAGGAGGAAAAACTGTTTTTT. V usage is TRBV11-2 and J usage is TRBJ1-4, with D uncertain. The ends were cut back, 0 bases at V and 8 bases at J, with 13 bases in the middle. The CDR3 sequence is 15 residues long. Germline lookup yields CDR1 SGHAT and CDR2 FQNNGV.

A few counts support this clone. Other DNA sequences within the sample encode an identical CDR3. This chain connects TRBV6-6 to TRBJ1-5; D unresolved. Germline CDR1 is MNHNY and CDR2 is SVGAGI (reference sequence). Trimming pared 6 bases from V and 3 bases from J, leaving 3 bases between. The CDR3 contains 11 residues. CDR3 sequence: CASSDNQPQHF. The CDR3 DNA reads TGTGCCAGCAGCGACAATCAGCCCCAGCATTTT.

A few counts support this clone. The V and J genes are TRBV10-3 and TRBJ2-7; weak D call: TRBD1 (6 bases). V lost 4 bases and J lost 1, with 11 bases in between. Germline V gene sequence: CDR1 ENHRY, CDR2 SYGVKD. This CDR3 spans 14 amino acids. The CDR3, as DNA: TGTGCCATCAGTGCTCCGACAGGATCCTACGAGCAGTACTTC. Amino acid sequence: CAISAPTGSYEQYF.

The rearrangement links TRBV29-1 to TRBJ1-1; D call uncertain. The V gene's germline CDR1 is SQVTM and CDR2 ANQGSEA. The V end lost 6 bases, the J end lost 5 bases, and 16 bases lay between the germline ends. CDR3 size: 13 residues. The CDR3 sequence: CSVAPGDWTEAFF. The CDR3 nucleotides are TGCAGCGTGGCGCCTGGGGATTGGACTGAAGCTTTCTTT.

The chain uses TRBV7-9 and TRBJ2-1; D gene ambiguous. CDR3 length equals 17 residues. The germline V gene encodes CDR1 SEHNR and CDR2 FQNEAQ (reference sequence). The V gene lost 4 bases and the J gene lost 0 bases, with 16 bases spanning the gap. CDR3 nucleotide sequence: TGTGCCAGCAGCTCCCGGTTGGCGGCTTACTCCTACAATGAGCAGTTCTTC. It translates to CASSSRLAAYSYNEQFF.

The CDR3 DNA is TGTGCCAGCAGCAAAAGTTCCCGGAGGGCCGAACTCACAGATACGCAGTATTTT. It yields the protein CASSKSSRRAELTDTQYF. The rearrangement links TRBV21-1 to TRBJ2-3; no check of the table's D call, TRBD2, against the DNA was made. TRBV21-1 is annotated as a pseudogene. The CDR3 is made up of 18 amino acids.

V usage is TRBV10-3 and J usage is TRBJ2-7; the D is unclear. Germline CDR1 is ENHRY and CDR2 is SYGVKD. This CDR3 region has 11 residues. The V end was cut by 4 bases, the J end by 9 bases, with 10 bases between. The CDR3 region is CAISGSVGQYF. The DNA for the CDR3 is TGTGCCATCAGTGGTTCTGTAGGGCAGTACTTC.

This clone has a handful of counts. This may be a read error: a much more frequent sequence differs by one nucleotide. Different DNA sequences within this sample yield the same CDR3. The chain carries TRBV7-6 and TRBJ2-5; D not certain. Germline CDR1 reads SGHVS; CDR2 reads FNYEAQ. V was trimmed by 4 bases and J by 2 bases, leaving 2 bases between them. The CDR3 is 11 residues long. CDR3 region: CASSYQETQYF. CDR3 bases: TGTGCCAGCAGCTATCAAGAGACCCAGTACTTC.

The V and J genes are TRBV11-1 and TRBJ2-1; 7 bases line up with TRBD2. Germline CDR1 is SGHAT and CDR2 is FQDESV (reference sequence). V was pared by 2 bases and J by 7 bases, with 2 bases of the junction left unmatched. This CDR3 comprises 13 residues. The chain's CDR3 is CASSLKLANEQFF. For the CDR3, the DNA is TGTGCCAGCAGCTTAAAACTAGCGAATGAGCAGTTCTTC.

The chain carries TRBV20-1 and TRBJ1-1, with D uncertain. CDR1 and CDR2 (germline): DFQATT, SNEGSKA (reference sequence). Trimming stripped 6 bases from V and 5 bases from J, with 10 bases between. CDR3 size: 11 residues. The CDR3 loop reads CSAHGETEAFF. The CDR3 DNA sequence: TGCAGTGCCCATGGGGAGACTGAAGCTTTCTTT.

This clone came up a few times. The V and J genes are TRBV30 and TRBJ2-5; no clear D gene. The CDR3 has 13 residues. Germline loops: CDR1 GTSNPN, CDR2 SVGIG (reference sequence). V lost 5 bases and J 5 bases, leaving 15 bases between the germline ends. The CDR3 region has the DNA TGTGCCTGGCGGCGGATTAGTAGGGAGACCCAGTACTTC. Its translation: CAWRRISRETQYF.

This chain links TRBV28 with TRBJ2-7; 7 bases align to TRBD2. Germline-derived CDR1 and CDR2 are MDHEN and SYDVKM. V gave up 6 bases and J gave up 3 bases; unmatched junction bases: 5. CDR3 length equals 13 residues. The CDR3 spells CASRGTSDYEQYF. DNA for the CDR3: TGTGCCAGCAGAGGCACTAGCGACTACGAGCAGTACTTC.

The chain has TRBV6-1 and TRBJ1-2; 9 bases agree with TRBD1. The CDR3 has 17 amino acids. The germline V gene encodes CDR1 MNHNS and CDR2 SASEGT. V lost 4 bases to trimming and J lost 4 bases; unmatched junction nucleotides: 13. This chain's CDR3 is CASSVRRDRVMGYGYTF. CDR3 nucleotides: TGTGCCAGCAGTGTACGCCGGGACAGGGTTATGGGCTATGGCTACACCTTC.